Each of the 30 T cell receptor beta chains below was sequenced from the same sample in a study of CD8 T cells in Susac syndrome. When the RNA was reverse transcribed, random hexamers were used with an input of roughly 0.5 to 1 ug. TCRdb used MiXCR to reprocess the immunoSEQ multiplex PCR reads, holding one entry per CDR3 protein. The table shows roughly 67,000 distinct CDR3 sequences, with less than 95% occurring only once. The sample comprised CD8+ T cells from PBMCs. These receptors came from a human donor with multiple sclerosis.

This sequence joins TRBV7-3 and TRBJ2-1; TRBD2 aligns across 14 bases. The J segment lost 4 bases and the V segment lost 3 bases, leaving 5 bases of the junction unmatched. Germline V gives CDR1 SGHTA, CDR2 FQGTGA. CDR3 length: 17 residues. CDR3 region: CASSLTSGGELYNEQFF. For the CDR3, the DNA is TGTGCCAGCAGCTTGACTAGCGGGGGGGAATTATACAATGAGCAGTTCTTC.

The V gene is TRBV27, the J gene TRBJ2-7; D possibly uses TRBD1 or TRBD2 (5 bases each). V lost 1 base to trimming and J lost 6 bases, with 7 bases between them. The CDR3 loop spans 12 amino acids. In germline, CDR1 is MNHEY, CDR2 SMNVEV (reference sequence). The chain's CDR3 is CASSLWGTEQYF. The CDR3, as DNA: TGTGCCAGCAGTTTATGGGGGACCGAGCAGTACTTC.

V gene TRBV5-1 combines with J gene TRBJ2-7; D call uncertain. This CDR3 is built from 13 residues. Per the germline V gene, CDR1 is SGHRS and CDR2 is YFSETQ. V was cut by 2 bases and J by 4 bases, with 10 bases left in between. The CDR3 sequence: CASSLGFDYEQYF. In DNA form, the CDR3 reads TGCGCCAGCAGCTTAGGTTTCGATTACGAGCAGTACTTC.

This clonotype was seen once. This rearrangement joins TRBV5-1 to TRBJ1-2, with TRBD1 matching 7 bases. After removal of 3 bases from V and 2 bases from J, the junction contained 13 bases not matched to a gene. This CDR3 comprises 17 residues. Germline values: CDR1 SGHRS, CDR2 YFSETQ. CDR3 sequence: CASSSSGTVSTNYGYTF. CDR3 bases: TGCGCCAGCAGCTCCTCCGGGACAGTGTCAACCAACTATGGCTACACCTTC.

As regards this clonotype: An end of the junction does not agree with germline; a read error may underlie this. The chain has TRBV12-3 or TRBV12-4 and TRBJ2-2, with TRBD2 matching over 7 bases. This CDR3 is built from 14 residues. The chain's CDR3 is CTSSGTGRAGELFF. As DNA, the CDR3 is TGTACCAGCAGCGGTACGGGGAGGGCCGGGGAGCTGTTTTTT.

The chain combines TRBV7-9 with TRBJ2-1; D is possibly TRBD2 (5 bases). The length of the CDR3 is 16 residues. CDR1 and CDR2 from the germline V gene are SEHNR and FQNEAQ (reference sequence). V gave up 1 base and J gave up 3 bases, with 13 bases separating them. CDR3 sequence: CASSLGASRVYNEQFF. DNA of the CDR3: TGTGCCAGCAGCTTAGGGGCTAGCAGAGTCTACAATGAGCAGTTCTTC.

The rearrangement joins TRBV3-1 to TRBJ2-5, with TRBD2 matching over 9 bases. V lost 3 bases and J lost 2; bases outside the gene matches: 10. CDR3 length: 17 amino acids. CDR1 is LGHDT and CDR2 is YNNKEL in the germline V gene (reference sequence). The CDR3 sequence: CASSHRGTSGRQETQYF. The CDR3 DNA reads as TGTGCCAGCAGCCACCGGGGCACTAGCGGGCGTCAAGAGACCCAGTACTTC.

V is TRBV29-1 and J is TRBJ2-2; 8 nucleotides agree with TRBD2. V dropped 4 bases and J dropped 6; count of bases not matched to a gene: 10. Looked up from germline, CDR1 is SQVTM and CDR2 is ANQGSEA. The CDR3 sequence is 15 residues long. The CDR3 nucleotides are TGCAGCGTTGCGGGAGGGCAGGGAAAGTCCGGGGAGCTGTTTTTT. Amino acids: CSVAGGQGKSGELFF.

The gene calls are TRBV6-2 or TRBV6-3 and TRBJ1-1; D is unclear. The CDR3 runs 12 residues. V lost 2 bases, J lost 11 bases, and 12 bases lay in between. CDR1 MNHEY and CDR2 SVGEGT come from the germline V gene. This chain's CDR3 is CASSYKYNEAFF. For the CDR3, the DNA is TGTGCCAGCAGTTACAAATATAATGAGGCTTTCTTT.

The chain recombines TRBV27 with TRBJ2-1; TRBD2 agrees at 7 bases. Trimming at V came to 6 bases and at J to 1 base, leaving 3 bases not matched to a gene. Germline loops: CDR1 MNHEY, CDR2 SMNVEV (reference sequence). This CDR3 spans 14 amino acids. The CDR3 nucleotides read TGTGCCAGCAGACTAGCGAATTCCTACAATGAGCAGTTCTTC. Its translation: CASRLANSYNEQFF.

The chain is built from TRBV27 and TRBJ2-1; no clear D gene. The CDR3 spans 14 residues. Germline V CDR1 and CDR2: MNHEY, SMNVEV (reference sequence). Trimming shortened V by 1 base and J by 5 bases, and 9 bases separated the two germline ends. CDR3 residues: CASSLYDGNNEQFF. CDR3 DNA sequence: TGTGCCAGCAGTTTATACGACGGAAACAATGAGCAGTTCTTC.

The rearrangement links TRBV5-4 to TRBJ2-5, with D maybe TRBD1 (6 bases). CDR3 length: 17 amino acids. From germline, CDR1 is SGHNT and CDR2 YYREEE (reference sequence). Trimming stripped 5 bases from V and 4 bases from J, with 24 bases between. The CDR3 region has the DNA TGTGCCAGCAGTTTTGGATTTGGGGGCGATCGTCTAGAGACCCAGTACTTC. Protein product: CASSFGFGGDRLETQYF.

The V gene is TRBV6-6, the J gene TRBJ2-7; D gene ambiguous. CDR3 size: 13 residues. The germline gives CDR1 MNHNY, CDR2 SVGAGI (reference sequence). The V end was cut by 1 base, the J end by 3 bases, with 7 bases between. The CDR3 DNA reads TGTGCCAGCAGTTACTTTGAATTCTACGAGCAGTACTTC. Residues: CASSYFEFYEQYF.

V is TRBV5-1 and J is TRBJ1-6; 8 bases match TRBD1. From germline, CDR1 is SGHRS and CDR2 YFSETQ. Trimming removed 4 bases from V and 8 bases from J; junction bases left unmatched: 5. The CDR3 length is 14 residues. The CDR3 loop is CASSQDREHSPLHF. The DNA of the CDR3 is TGCGCCAGCAGCCAGGACAGGGAACATTCACCCCTCCACTTT.

This chain links TRBV27 with TRBJ1-2, with D uncertain. The CDR3 is made up of 13 amino acids. V lost 6 bases and J lost 6, with 14 bases in between. Germline CDR1 reads MNHEY; CDR2 reads SMNVEV (reference sequence). CDR3 residues: CASSITPQDGYTF. The CDR3 DNA follows: TGTGCCAGCAGCATCACCCCCCAGGATGGCTACACCTTC.

This rearrangement joins TRBV5-6 to TRBJ1-5; D is uncertain. V was clipped by 1 base and J by 4 bases, with 3 bases between them. CDR1 SGHDT and CDR2 YYEEEE come from the germline V gene. The CDR3 consists of 12 residues. CDR3 in amino acids: CASSLSNQPQHF. CDR3 sequence (DNA): TGTGCCAGCAGCTTGTCGAATCAGCCCCAGCATTTT.

This sequence joins TRBV4-3 and TRBJ2-7; D tentatively reads TRBD1 or TRBD2 (5 bases each). From germline, CDR1 is LGHNA and CDR2 YSLEER. V gave up 0 bases and J gave up 5 bases, with 14 bases separating them. CDR3 length: 15 residues. DNA for the CDR3: TGCGCCAGCAGCCAAGATGGGACCACGGCCAACGAGCAGTACTTC. Translating gives CASSQDGTTANEQYF.

The chain joins TRBV27 to TRBJ1-5; D is unresolved. The CDR3 length is 16 residues. Germline CDR1 is MNHEY and CDR2 is SMNVEV (reference sequence). Trimming removed 4 bases from V and 2 bases from J, with 15 bases in between. In DNA form, the CDR3 reads TGTGCCAGCAGTTCGAGGCAGGCGGACCGCAATCAGCCCCAGCATTTT. Protein product: CASSSRQADRNQPQHF.

The V and J genes are TRBV20-1 and TRBJ2-3; no definite D call. The germline gives CDR1 DFQATT, CDR2 SNEGSKA (reference sequence). V lost 3 bases and J lost 0, with 16 bases in between. CDR3 size: 16 residues. In DNA, the CDR3 is TGCAGTGCTAGTTCAACTAACGCAGAGAGCACAGATACGCAGTATTTT. As protein: CSASSTNAESTDTQYF.

J is TRBJ1-2 and V is TRBV7-9, with 10 bases fitting TRBD1. The CDR3 loop spans 14 amino acids. V dropped 3 bases and J dropped 6; count of bases not matched to a gene: 4. CDR1 SEHNR and CDR2 FQNEAQ come from the germline V gene (reference sequence). The CDR3 DNA follows: TGTGCCAGCAGCTTGGGACAGGGGTTCGATGGCTACACCTTC. Protein: CASSLGQGFDGYTF. The full variable domain, its missing parts supplied by reference TRBV7-9 and TRBJ1-2, is DTGVSQNPRHKITKRGQNVTFRCDPISEHNRLYWYRQTLGQGPEFLTYFQNEAQLEKSRLLSDRFSAERPKGSFSTLEIQRTEQGDSAMYLCASSLGQGFDGYTFGSGTRLTVV.

This clonotype was seen only once. The junction differs from germline at one of its ends, possibly a read error. CDR3 in amino acids: CTSSWGDTEAFF. The CDR3 DNA reads as TGTACCAGCAGCTGGGGGGACACTGAAGCTTTCTTT. The genes are TRBV13 and TRBJ1-1; perhaps TRBD1 as D (5 bases). Germline V CDR1 and CDR2: PRHDT, FYEKMQ (reference sequence). The CDR3 runs 12 residues.

J is TRBJ2-7 and V is TRBV5-1, with a possible D match to TRBD1 (6 bases). This CDR3 has 15 residues. V was clipped by 4 bases and J by 5 bases, with 19 bases between them. Germline values: CDR1 SGHRS, CDR2 YFSETQ. In DNA form, the CDR3 reads TGCGCCAGCAGCCTCCAGGGGCAGGGGAAGCACGAGCAGTACTTC. This encodes CASSLQGQGKHEQYF. Combining the CDR3 with reference TRBV5-1 and TRBJ2-7 gives the whole variable domain KAGVTQTPRYLIKTRGQQVTLSCSPISGHRSVSWYQQTPGQGLQFLFEYFSETQRNKGNFPGRFSGRQFSNSRSEMNVSTLELGDSALYLCASSLQGQGKHEQYFGPGTRLTVT.

This rearrangement joins TRBV10-3 to TRBJ2-7; weak D call: TRBD1 (5 bases). This CDR3 comprises 14 residues. Trimming stripped 0 bases from V and 2 bases from J, with 8 bases between. Per germline, CDR1 ENHRY and CDR2 SYGVKD. The CDR3 sequence: CAISESDIPYEQYF. The CDR3 bases are TGTGCCATCAGTGAGTCGGACATTCCCTACGAGCAGTACTTC.

The gene calls are TRBV10-2 and TRBJ2-7; D is perhaps TRBD1 (6 bases). CDR3 size: 13 residues. Germline V CDR1 and CDR2: WSHSY, SAAADI. Between the trimmed V and J ends, which lost 7 bases and 5 bases, there was a span of 15 bases. The CDR3 DNA sequence: TGCGCCAGCAAAGTACAGGGTAGCCACGAGCAGTACTTC. Protein sequence: CASKVQGSHEQYF.

The chain joins TRBV27 to TRBJ1-2, with D possibly being TRBD1 (6 bases). Trimming removed 3 bases from V and 4 bases from J, with 15 bases in between. There are 15 residues in the CDR3. From germline, CDR1 is MNHEY and CDR2 SMNVEV (reference sequence). CDR3 residues: CASSFKIQGAYGYTF. CDR3 bases: TGTGCCAGCAGTTTCAAGATACAGGGTGCCTATGGCTACACCTTC.

V gene TRBV12-5 combines with J gene TRBJ2-7; 8 nucleotides match TRBD2. CDR1 is LGHNT and CDR2 is FRNRAP in the germline V gene. After removal of 2 bases from V and 5 bases from J, the junction contained 5 bases not matched to a gene. There are 14 residues in the CDR3. The DNA of the CDR3 is TGTGCTAGTGGTTTGCCGAGCGGGAGCAACGAGCAGTACTTC. Translating gives CASGLPSGSNEQYF.

V is TRBV29-1 and J is TRBJ2-3; 8 nucleotides agree with TRBD2. The CDR3 totals 13 residues. The J segment lost 2 bases and the V segment lost 8 bases, leaving 6 bases of the junction unmatched. CDR1 SQVTM and CDR2 ANQGSEA come from the germline V gene. This CDR3 is CSLTSGPTDTQYF. DNA of the CDR3: TGCAGCTTAACTAGCGGTCCCACAGATACGCAGTATTTT.

The V call is TRBV4-3, the J call TRBJ2-1; D not resolved. V shed 3 bases and J shed 7 bases, with 4 bases lying between them. The CDR3 covers 11 residues. Germline CDR1 is LGHNA and CDR2 is YSLEER. The CDR3 here is CASSQGNEQFF. The DNA for the CDR3 is TGCGCCAGCAGCCAGGGGAATGAGCAGTTCTTC.

The V gene is TRBV20-1, the J gene TRBJ2-3; TRBD1 might be the D (6 bases). Trimming pared 2 bases from V and 1 base from J, leaving 13 bases between. The CDR3 length is 15 residues. From germline, CDR1 is DFQATT and CDR2 SNEGSKA (reference sequence). The CDR3 region has the DNA TGCAGTGCTAGACCTAGGGGGTTCGGCACAGATACGCAGTATTTT. Encoded protein: CSARPRGFGTDTQYF.

This clonotype was seen once. The chain joins TRBV19 to TRBJ1-1; TRBD1 agrees at 8 bases. This CDR3 region has 15 residues. CDR1 LNHDA and CDR2 SQIVND come from the germline V gene (reference sequence). After removal of 5 bases from V and 6 bases from J, the junction contained 11 bases not matched to a gene. CDR3 DNA sequence: TGTGCCAGTAGTCACCCGGGACAGGAGTTTCCTGAAGCTTTCTTT. This encodes CASSHPGQEFPEAFF. Complete variable domain (other parts from reference TRBV19 and TRBJ1-1): DGGITQSPKYLFRKEGQNVTLSCEQNLNHDAMYWYRQDPGQGLRLIYYSQIVNDFQKGDIAEGYSVSREKKESFPLTVTSAQKNPTAFYLCASSHPGQEFPEAFFGQGTRLTVV.